This T cell receptor (beta chain) was found in a study of blood T cell repertoires in COVID-19. At the level of the study: Sources were T cells, B-cell-depleted T cells, or PBMCs; the material itself was cDNA or gDNA.

Trimming took off 5 bases at V and 1 base at J, with 9 bases between the two ends. This CDR3 has 15 amino acids. Germline CDR1 and CDR2: LNHDA and SQIVND (reference sequence). Original analysis: Estimates of nucleated cell counts were drawn from the amplification of reference gene primers. Assay: immunoSEQ multiplex PCR; the TCRdb copy retains only in-frame clones and omits some. The D gene and trimming were derived from the DNA, and the V and J assignments and clone size from that table. The sample shows over 50,000 clones, approximately 87% of them seen only once. V is TRBV19 and J is TRBJ1-6, with TRBD1 as a possible D gene (5 bases). The sequence was obtained from a man aged 55 to 70 with acute or convalescent COVID-19. Sequenced sample: peripheral blood. In DNA, the CDR3 is TGTGCCAGTAGTCCTAGACAGTCCTATAATTCACCCCTCCACTTT. As protein: CASSPRQSYNSPLHF.